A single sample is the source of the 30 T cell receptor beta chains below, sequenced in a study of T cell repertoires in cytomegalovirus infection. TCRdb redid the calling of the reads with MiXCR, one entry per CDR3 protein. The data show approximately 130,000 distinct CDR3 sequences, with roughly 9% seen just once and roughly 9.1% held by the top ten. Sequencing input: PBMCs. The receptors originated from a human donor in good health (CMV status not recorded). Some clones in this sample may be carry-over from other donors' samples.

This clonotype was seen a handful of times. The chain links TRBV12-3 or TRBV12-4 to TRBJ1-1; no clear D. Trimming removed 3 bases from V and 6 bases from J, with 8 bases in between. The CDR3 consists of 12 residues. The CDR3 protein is CASSFWESEAFF. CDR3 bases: TGTGCCAGCAGTTTTTGGGAGTCTGAAGCTTTCTTT.

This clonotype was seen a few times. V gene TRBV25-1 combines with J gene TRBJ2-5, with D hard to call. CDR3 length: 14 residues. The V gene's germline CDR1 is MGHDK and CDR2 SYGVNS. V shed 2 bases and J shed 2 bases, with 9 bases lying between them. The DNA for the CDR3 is TGTGCCAGCAGTGAAGCAGGACGGCAAGAGACCCAGTACTTC. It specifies CASSEAGRQETQYF.

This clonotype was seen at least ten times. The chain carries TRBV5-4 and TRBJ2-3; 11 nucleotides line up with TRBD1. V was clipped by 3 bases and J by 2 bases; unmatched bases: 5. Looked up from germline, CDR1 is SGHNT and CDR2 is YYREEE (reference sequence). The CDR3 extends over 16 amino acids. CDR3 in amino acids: CASSSWDRGDTDTQYF. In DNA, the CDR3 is TGTGCCAGCAGCTCGTGGGACAGGGGGGACACAGATACGCAGTATTTT.

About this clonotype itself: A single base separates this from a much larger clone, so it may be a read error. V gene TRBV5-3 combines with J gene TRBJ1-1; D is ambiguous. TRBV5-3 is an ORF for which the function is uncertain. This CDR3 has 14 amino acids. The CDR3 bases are TGTGCCAGCAGCTTGGGAGTCGGTCGTATTGAAGCTTTATTT. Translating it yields CASSLGVGRIEALF.

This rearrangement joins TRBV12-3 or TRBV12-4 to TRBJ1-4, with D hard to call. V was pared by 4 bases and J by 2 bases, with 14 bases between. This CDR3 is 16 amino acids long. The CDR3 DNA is TGTGCCAGCAGTTCACTTCCTATAGCGACTAATGAAAAACTGTTTTTT. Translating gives CASSSLPIATNEKLFF.

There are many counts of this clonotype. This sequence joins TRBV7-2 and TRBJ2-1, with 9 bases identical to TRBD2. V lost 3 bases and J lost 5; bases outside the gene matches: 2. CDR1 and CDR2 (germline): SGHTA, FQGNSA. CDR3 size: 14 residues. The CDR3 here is CASSLAGGDNEQFF. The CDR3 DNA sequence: TGTGCCAGCAGCTTGGCGGGGGGGGACAATGAGCAGTTCTTC.

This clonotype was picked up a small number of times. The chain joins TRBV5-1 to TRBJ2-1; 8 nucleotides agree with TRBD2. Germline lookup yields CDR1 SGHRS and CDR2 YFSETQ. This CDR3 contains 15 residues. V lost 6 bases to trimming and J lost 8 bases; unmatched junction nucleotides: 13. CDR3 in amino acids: CASTPPGPGGDEQFF. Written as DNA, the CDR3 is TGCGCCAGCACCCCTCCCGGGCCGGGAGGGGATGAGCAGTTCTTC.

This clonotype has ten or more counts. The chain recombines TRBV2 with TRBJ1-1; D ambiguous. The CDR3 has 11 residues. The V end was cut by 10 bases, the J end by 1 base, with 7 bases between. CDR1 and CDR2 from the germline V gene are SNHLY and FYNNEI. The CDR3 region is CAIAENTEAFF. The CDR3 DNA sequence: TGTGCCATAGCAGAGAACACTGAAGCTTTCTTT. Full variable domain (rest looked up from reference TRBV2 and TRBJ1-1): EPEVTQTPSHQVTQMGQEVILRCVPISNHLYFYWYRQILGQKVEFLVSFYNNEISEKSEIFDDQFSVERPDGSNFTLKIRSTKLEDSAMYFCAIAENTEAFFGQGTRLTVV.

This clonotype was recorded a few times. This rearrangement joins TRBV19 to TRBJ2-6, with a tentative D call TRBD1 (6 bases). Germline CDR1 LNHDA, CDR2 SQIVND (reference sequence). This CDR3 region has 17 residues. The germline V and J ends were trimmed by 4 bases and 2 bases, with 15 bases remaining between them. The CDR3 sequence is CASSKADRFAGANVLTF. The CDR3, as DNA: TGTGCCAGTAGTAAGGCAGACAGGTTCGCTGGGGCCAACGTCCTGACTTTC.

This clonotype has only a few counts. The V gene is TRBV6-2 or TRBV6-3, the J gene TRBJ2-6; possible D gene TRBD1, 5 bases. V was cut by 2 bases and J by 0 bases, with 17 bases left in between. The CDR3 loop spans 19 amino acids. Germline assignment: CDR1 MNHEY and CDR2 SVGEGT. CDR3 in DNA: TGTGCCAGCAGTTACCGGAAGACAGTGGGGTTCTCTGGGGCCAACGTCCTGACTTTC. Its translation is CASSYRKTVGFSGANVLTF.

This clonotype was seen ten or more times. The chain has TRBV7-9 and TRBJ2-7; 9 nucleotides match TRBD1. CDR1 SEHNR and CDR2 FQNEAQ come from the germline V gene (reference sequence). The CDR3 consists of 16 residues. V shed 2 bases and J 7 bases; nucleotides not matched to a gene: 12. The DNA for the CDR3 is TGTGCCAGCAGCTTACCGCGGGACAGGGCGGTCTTGGAGCAGTACTTC. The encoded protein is CASSLPRDRAVLEQYF.

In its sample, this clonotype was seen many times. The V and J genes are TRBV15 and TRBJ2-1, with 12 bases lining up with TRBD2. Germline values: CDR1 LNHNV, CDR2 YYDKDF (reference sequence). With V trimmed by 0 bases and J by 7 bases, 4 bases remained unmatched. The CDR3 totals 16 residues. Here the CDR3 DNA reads TGTGCCACCAGCAGAGACCTGACTAGCGGGGGAAATGAGCAGTTCTTC. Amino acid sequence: CATSRDLTSGGNEQFF. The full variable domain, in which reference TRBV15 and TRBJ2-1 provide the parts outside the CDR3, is DAMVIQNPRYQVTQFGKPVTLSCSQTLNHNVMYWYQQKSSQAPKLLFHYYDKDFNNEADTPDNFQSRRPNTSFCFLDIRSPGLGDTAMYLCATSRDLTSGGNEQFFGPGTRLTVL.

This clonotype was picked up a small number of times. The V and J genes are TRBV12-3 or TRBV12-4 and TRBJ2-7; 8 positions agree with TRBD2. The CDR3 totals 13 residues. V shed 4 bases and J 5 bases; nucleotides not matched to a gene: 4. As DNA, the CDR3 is TGTGCCAGCAGTTCCGGGGGGGCCCACGAGCAGTACTTC. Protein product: CASSSGGAHEQYF.

Here the CDR3 reads CSAISGTEDLEQYF. The DNA for the CDR3 is TGCAGTGCTATCTCCGGGACTGAGGATTTGGAGCAGTACTTC. The gene calls are TRBV20-1 and TRBJ2-7; D is perhaps TRBD2 (6 bases). V lost 4 bases and J lost 7, with 20 bases in between. This CDR3 spans 14 amino acids. CDR1 and CDR2 from the germline V gene are DFQATT and SNEGSKA (reference sequence).

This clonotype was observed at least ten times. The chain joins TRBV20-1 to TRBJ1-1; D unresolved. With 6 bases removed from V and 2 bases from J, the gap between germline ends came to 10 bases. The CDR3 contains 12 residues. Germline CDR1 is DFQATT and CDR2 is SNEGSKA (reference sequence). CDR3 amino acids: CSAGLVNTEAFF. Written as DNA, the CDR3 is TGCAGTGCCGGCTTGGTAAACACTGAAGCTTTCTTT.

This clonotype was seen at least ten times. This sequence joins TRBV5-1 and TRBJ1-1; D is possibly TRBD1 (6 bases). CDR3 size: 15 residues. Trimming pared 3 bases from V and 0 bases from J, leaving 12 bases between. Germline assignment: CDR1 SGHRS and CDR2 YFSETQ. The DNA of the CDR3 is TGCGCCAGCAGCTCCCCGGGACACATGAACACTGAAGCTTTCTTT. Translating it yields CASSSPGHMNTEAFF.

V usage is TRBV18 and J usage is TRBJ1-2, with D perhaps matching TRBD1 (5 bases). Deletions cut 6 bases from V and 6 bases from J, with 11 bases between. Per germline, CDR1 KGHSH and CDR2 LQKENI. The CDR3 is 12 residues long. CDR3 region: CASSSGGDGYTF. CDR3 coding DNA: TGTGCCAGCTCGTCGGGGGGTGATGGCTACACCTTC.

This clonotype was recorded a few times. CDR3 nucleotide sequence: TGTGCCAGCAGTTTAGGAGGGGTGGGGAACACTGAAGCTTTCTTT. This codes for CASSLGGVGNTEAFF. The chain employs TRBV27 and TRBJ1-1; perhaps TRBD1 as D (5 bases). CDR1 is MNHEY, CDR2 SMNVEV, per germline (reference sequence). The CDR3 consists of 15 residues. The V end was cut by 2 bases, the J end by 1 base, with 11 bases between.

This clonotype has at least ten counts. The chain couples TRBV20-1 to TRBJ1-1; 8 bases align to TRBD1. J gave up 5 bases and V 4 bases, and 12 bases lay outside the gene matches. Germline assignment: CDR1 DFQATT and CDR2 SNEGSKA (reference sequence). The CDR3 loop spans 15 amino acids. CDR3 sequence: CSAIPPDRVGTEAFF. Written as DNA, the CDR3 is TGCAGTGCTATTCCTCCGGACAGGGTGGGGACTGAAGCTTTCTTT.

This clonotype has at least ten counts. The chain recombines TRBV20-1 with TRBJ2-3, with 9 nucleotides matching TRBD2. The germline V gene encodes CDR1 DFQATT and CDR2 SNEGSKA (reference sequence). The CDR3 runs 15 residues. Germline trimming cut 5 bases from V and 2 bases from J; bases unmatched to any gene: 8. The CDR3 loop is CSAESGGQLTDTQYF. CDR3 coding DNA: TGCAGTGCTGAGAGCGGGGGGCAACTCACAGATACGCAGTATTTT.

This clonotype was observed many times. As DNA, the CDR3 is TGTGCCACGCTTAGGGACTCTAGGGGGGGCGGTGAGCAGTTCTTC. This sequence encodes CATLRDSRGGGEQFF. V usage is TRBV6-1 and J usage is TRBJ2-1, with D possibly being TRBD2 (7 bases). V was trimmed by 10 bases and J by 9 bases, leaving 25 bases between them. Per germline, CDR1 MNHNS and CDR2 SASEGT. The CDR3 length is 15 residues.

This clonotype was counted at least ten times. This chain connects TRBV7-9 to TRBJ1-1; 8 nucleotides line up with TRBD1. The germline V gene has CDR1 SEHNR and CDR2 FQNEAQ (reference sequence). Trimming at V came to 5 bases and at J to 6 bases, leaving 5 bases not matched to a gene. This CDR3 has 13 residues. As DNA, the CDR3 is TGTGCCAGCAGCCCACAGGGGGAGGCTGAAGCTTTCTTT. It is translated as CASSPQGEAEAFF.

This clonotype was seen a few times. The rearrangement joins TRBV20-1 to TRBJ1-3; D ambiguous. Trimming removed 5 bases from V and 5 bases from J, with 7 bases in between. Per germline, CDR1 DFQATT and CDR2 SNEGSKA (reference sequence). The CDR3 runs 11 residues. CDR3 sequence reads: CSAEGRNTIYF. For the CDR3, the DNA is TGCAGTGCTGAGGGAAGAAACACCATATATTTT.

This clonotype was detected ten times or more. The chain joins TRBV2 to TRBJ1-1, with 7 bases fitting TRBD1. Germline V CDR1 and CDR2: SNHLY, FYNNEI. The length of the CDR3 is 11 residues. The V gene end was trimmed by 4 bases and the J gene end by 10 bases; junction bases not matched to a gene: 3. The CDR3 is CASSGQGVAFF. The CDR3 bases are TGTGCCAGCAGTGGACAGGGTGTAGCTTTCTTT.

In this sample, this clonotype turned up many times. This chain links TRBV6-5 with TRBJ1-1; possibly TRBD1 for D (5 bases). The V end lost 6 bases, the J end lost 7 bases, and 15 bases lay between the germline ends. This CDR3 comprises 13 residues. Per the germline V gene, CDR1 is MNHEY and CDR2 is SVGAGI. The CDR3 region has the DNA TGTGCCAGCAGGGCCACTACAGGTTATGAAGCTTTCTTT. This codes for CASRATTGYEAFF.

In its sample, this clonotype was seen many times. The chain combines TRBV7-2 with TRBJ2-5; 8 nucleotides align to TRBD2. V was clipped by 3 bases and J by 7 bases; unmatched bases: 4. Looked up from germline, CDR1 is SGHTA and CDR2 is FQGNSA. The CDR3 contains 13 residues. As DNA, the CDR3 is TGTGCCAGCAGCTTGGGACTAGGTTGGACCCAGTACTTC. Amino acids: CASSLGLGWTQYF.

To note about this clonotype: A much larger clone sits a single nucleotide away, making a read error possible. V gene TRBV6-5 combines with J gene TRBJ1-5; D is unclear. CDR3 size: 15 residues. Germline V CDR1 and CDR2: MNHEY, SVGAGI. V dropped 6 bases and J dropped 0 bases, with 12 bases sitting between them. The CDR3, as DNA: TGTGCCAGCAGAGACCAACAGTATAGCAATCAGCCCCAGCATTTT. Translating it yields CASRDQQYSNQPQHF.

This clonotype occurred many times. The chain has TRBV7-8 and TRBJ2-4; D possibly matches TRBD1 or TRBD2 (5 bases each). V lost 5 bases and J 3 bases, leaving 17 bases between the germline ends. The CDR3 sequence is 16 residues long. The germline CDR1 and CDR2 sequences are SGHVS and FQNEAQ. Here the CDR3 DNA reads TGTGCCAGCAGCCCTGGCCAGGGACGAGGCAAAAACATTCAGTACTTC. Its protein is CASSPGQGRGKNIQYF.

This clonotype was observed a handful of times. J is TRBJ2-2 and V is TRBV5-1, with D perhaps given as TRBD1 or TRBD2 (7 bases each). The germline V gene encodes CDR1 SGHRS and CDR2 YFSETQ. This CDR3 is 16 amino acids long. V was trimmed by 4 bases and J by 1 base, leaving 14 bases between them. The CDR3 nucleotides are TGCGCCAGCAGCCGCCAGGGGGGGGAGAACACCGGGGAGCTGTTTTTT. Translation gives CASSRQGGENTGELFF.

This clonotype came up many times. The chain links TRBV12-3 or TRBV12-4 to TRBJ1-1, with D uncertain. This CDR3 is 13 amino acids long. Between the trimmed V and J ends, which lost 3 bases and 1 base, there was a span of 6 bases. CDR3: CASSFTGNTEAFF. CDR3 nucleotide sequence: TGTGCCAGCAGTTTTACGGGGAACACTGAAGCTTTCTTT.